This TCR beta chain was sequenced in a study of OX40 agonist ivuxolimab in advanced cancers. General study results and limits: Doses of 0.1 to 3.0 mg/kg were accompanied by clonal expansion of CD4+ and CD8+ blood T cells by week 6.

The V gene's germline CDR1 is SGHDT and CDR2 YYEEEE. The CDR3 runs 13 residues. Trimming took off 4 bases at V and 8 bases at J, with 13 bases between the two ends. As regards this clone: The antigen remains undetermined.

Libraries were prepared by immunoSEQ multiplex PCR; TCRdb keeps only in-frame clonotypes and omits some of them. The sample lists approximately 60,000 clones, about four fifths occurring once. The sequence derives from an adult with an advanced solid tumor such as melanoma, head and neck, liver or kidney cancer. Source: CD4+ or CD8+ T cells sorted from blood, taken in a trial of the OX40 agonist ivuxolimab. V gene TRBV5-6 combines with J gene TRBJ2-1, with a tentative D call TRBD2 (5 bases). Here the CDR3 reads CASSPESGYEQFF. The DNA of the CDR3 is TGTGCCAGCAGCCCCGAATCGGGGTATGAGCAGTTCTTC. The entire variable domain, with the rest obtained from reference TRBV5-6 and TRBJ2-1, is as follows: DAGVTQSPTHLIKTRGQQVTLRCSPKSGHDTVSWYQQALGQGPQFIFQYYEEEERQRGNFPDRFSGHQFPNYSSELNVNALLLGDSALYLCASSPESGYEQFFGPGTRLTVL.